Sequencing of this TCR beta chain was carried out in a study of beta chain features in type 1 diabetes. The CDR3 length is 17 residues. The investigators reverse transcribed all of the isolated RNA, so they sequenced expressed TCRB transcripts. Repertoires were generated with immunoSEQ multiplex PCR, while TCRdb's copy carries only in-frame clones and drops some. The profile shows under 300,000 clones, under 8.5% of them singletons. This clone appeared a few times. The receptor was derived from a woman aged 18 to 35 in good health. The rearrangement joins TRBV21-1 to TRBJ2-3; the table's TRBD2 call for D was not verified on the DNA. TRBV21-1 is a documented pseudogene. The sequencing sample was made of central memory CD4+ T cells from blood. The CDR3 protein is CASSKPSAGEFTDTQYF. The CDR3 DNA reads TGTGCCAGCAGCAAACCCTCAGCGGGAGAGTTCACAGATACGCAGTATTTT.